Listed here is a single T cell receptor beta chain. The antigen it binds to is not known. Within one base of it there is no much larger clone, and no base qualities were kept. The CDR3 measures 15 amino acids from cysteine to phenylalanine. Only the CDR3 region is kept as DNA, spanning 45 bases read in frame from base 1. V has 2 bases trimmed and J has 6 bases trimmed; junction bases matching no gene number 4. In the germline V gene, CDR1 corresponds to MNHEY and CDR2 to SVGEGT. TCRbeta CDR3 regions were amplified from genomic DNA by means of the immunoSEQ Assay, a bias-controlled multiplex PCR. The study's own analysis went as follows. Nucleated cell counts per sample were estimated from amplification of reference gene primers within the assay. To quantify the absolute abundance of each unique TCRbeta CDR3 rearrangement, sequence reads were collapsed and filtered. For each sample, productive Simpson clonality was calculated as the square root of Simpson's diversity index across productive rearrangements. What TCRdb holds here is the immuneACCESS table cut down to in-frame rearrangements. Part of the clones is not present; checked against another copy, under half of the missing clones reflect an unresolved V gene, and the others are unexplained. The V and J calls and clone size were taken over from that table, and D and trimming were inferred from the DNA. The sample table shows about 170,000 clones, and 88% are seen once. The ten largest clones represent approximately 2% of the sample.

These data belong to a study of blood T cell repertoires in COVID-19 (TCRdb year 2020). In terms of the full investigation: The collaborator samples originated in the United States, Italy and Spain and spanned the acute and convalescent phases of COVID-19. Subjects who had been exposed to COVID-19, were actively infected with it, or had recovered from it provided the deeply sampled blood TCRbeta repertoires that made up the dataset. HLA class I and class II types, where available, came from metadata supplied by the sample provider rather than from assay-based typing. The sample metadata nearly always contained a de-identified subject ID, COVID-19 status, age in years and sex. The prospective study material was composed of cDNA or gDNA derived from T cells, B-cell-depleted T cells, or PBMCs. The samples were drawn from the first 160 participants of the ongoing ImmuneRACE study and from about 1,200 subjects provided by 6 global collaborators. The repertoires were released in a freely available public database meant as a resource for research on the immune response to SARS-CoV-2. What the research found in general, with its limitations: The amount of clinical and demographic metadata varied by source and participant and was provided uncurated.

Samples from volunteer blood donors who had recovered from COVID-19 were contributed by a second Seattle source. Whole blood was collected in K2EDTA tubes by collaborating institutions according to the institutions' own protocols. For TCRbeta analysis, collaborator samples were shipped as frozen whole blood, as isolated PBMCs, or as DNA extracted from either sample type. What was sequenced was peripheral blood. The V and J genes are TRBV6-2 or TRBV6-3 and TRBJ2-7; the central 13 bases match TRBD2. The sequence derives from a man aged 50-59 years who had recovered from COVID-19. CDR3 region: CASSYVGLAGLEQYF. The DNA reads TGTGCCAGCAGTTACGTGGGACTAGCGGGGCTCGAGCAGTACTTC.